This entry concerns a single T cell receptor (beta chain). This clonotype has more than one count but fewer than ten. Its target antigen remains unknown. No qualities accompany the bases; no much larger clone lies one base away. The source of the sample is a study of response to subunit inactivated influenza vaccine listed by TCRdb under 2018. As for the study more broadly: The study used deep quantitative T cell receptor repertoire profiling to track responses to a trivalent subunit inactivated influenza vaccine.

Library prep was done by RT-PCR. Instrument used: Illumina HiSeq 2500. TCRdb trimmed public reads at Q25 via fastp, called clones via MiXCR and kept in-frame beta chains. When rows share a CDR3 protein, they turn into one entry using the most common DNA and genes. This sample has approximately 500,000 distinct CDR3 sequences in its table, and 13% to 15% of those were observed once. 11% of the sample is taken by the ten largest. Study-wide findings and limitations: It was suggested by the authors that each seasonal influenza vaccination may recruit only a limited number of new T cells.

V is cut by 4 bases and J by 1 base, and the space between the germline ends is 14 bases. CDR1 and CDR2, looked up from the germline V gene, are MGHRA and YSYEKL. The CDR3 has 16 amino acids, counting the end cysteine and phenylalanine. Of the read, only the CDR3 DNA is kept; its 48 bases are in frame from base 1. Recombination connected TRBV4-1 to TRBJ1-5; the D segment cannot be called with confidence. The sequenced sample was PBMCs from blood, obtained roughly 12 days after vaccination. The receptor's source is a man aged 50 or older who received an inactivated influenza vaccine. Donor details come from another sample of the same person, matched by shared clones. The DNA is TGCGCCAGCAGCCCCTACTACGGGCCAAGCAATCAGCCCCAGCATTTT. It translates as CASSPYYGPSNQPQHF.